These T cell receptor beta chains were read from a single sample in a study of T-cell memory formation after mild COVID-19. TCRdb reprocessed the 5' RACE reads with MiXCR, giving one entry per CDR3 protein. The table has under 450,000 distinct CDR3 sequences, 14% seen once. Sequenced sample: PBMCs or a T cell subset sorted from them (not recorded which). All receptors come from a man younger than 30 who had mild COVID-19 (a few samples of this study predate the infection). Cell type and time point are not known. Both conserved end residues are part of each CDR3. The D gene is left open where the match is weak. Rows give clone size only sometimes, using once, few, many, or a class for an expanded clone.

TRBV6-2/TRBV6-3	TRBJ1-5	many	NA	TGTGCCAGCAGAGACACGCCCAATCAGCCCCAGCATTTT	CASRDTPNQPQHF
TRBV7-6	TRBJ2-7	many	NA	TGTGCCAGCAGCGCCACTCAGGCCTACGAGCAGTACTTC	CASSATQAYEQYF
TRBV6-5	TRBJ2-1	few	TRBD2	TGTGCCAGCAGTTACCTAGCTAGCGGGGGGAATGAGCAGTTCTTC	CASSYLASGGNEQFF
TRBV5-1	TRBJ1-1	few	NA	TGCGCCAGCAGCAAAACAGGGTCCCAACCTGAAGCTTTCTTT	CASSKTGSQPEAFF
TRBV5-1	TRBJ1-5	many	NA	TGCGCCAGCAGCTTGTTTTCCGGCGATCAGCCCCAGCATTTT	CASSLFSGDQPQHF
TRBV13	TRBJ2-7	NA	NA	TGTGCCAGCAGCGCCGGAGGACAGAACTACGAGCAGTACTTC	CASSAGGQNYEQYF
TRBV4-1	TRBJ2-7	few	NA	TGCGCCAGCAGCCAAGGGGCAGGGTACTACGAGCAGTACTTC	CASSQGAGYYEQYF
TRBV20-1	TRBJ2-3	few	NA	TGCAGTGCTAGAGTCAGGGGAACAGATACGCAGTATTTT	CSARVRGTDTQYF
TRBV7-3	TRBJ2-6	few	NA	TGTGCCAGCAGCCAGTTCAGCTCTGGGGCCAACGTCCTGACTTTC	CASSQFSSGANVLTF
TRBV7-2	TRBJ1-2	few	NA	TGTGCCAGCAGCTCCCACAGGATTGGCTACACCTTC	CASSSHRIGYTF
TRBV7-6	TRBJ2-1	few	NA	TGTGCCAGCAGCTCTTGGCAGGGAAGCAATGAGCAGTTCTTC	CASSSWQGSNEQFF
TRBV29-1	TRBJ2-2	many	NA	TGCAGCGTTGCAGACACCGGGGAGCTGTTTTTT	CSVADTGELFF
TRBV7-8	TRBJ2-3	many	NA	TGTGCCAGCAGCCTACGCCGGCCGAGAACAGGGTCAGATACGCAGTATTTT	CASSLRRPRTGSDTQYF
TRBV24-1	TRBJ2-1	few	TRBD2	TGTGCCACCAGTGACCCCACTAGCGGGGGGCCCTACAATGAGCAGTTCTTC	CATSDPTSGGPYNEQFF
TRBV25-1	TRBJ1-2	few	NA	TGTGCCAGCAGGTCTGCACGGGGGATCTATGGCTACACCTTC	CASRSARGIYGYTF
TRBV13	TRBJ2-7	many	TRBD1	TGTGCCAGCAGCTACCGGGACAGAGCTTCCTACGAGCAGTACTTC	CASSYRDRASYEQYF
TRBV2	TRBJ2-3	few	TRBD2	TGTGCCAGCAGTGAGTCAGCGGGGGGTCAGGCTACGCAGTATTTT	CASSESAGGQATQYF
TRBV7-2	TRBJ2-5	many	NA	TGTGCCAGCAGCTTAGATGTCATGGGCCAGTACTTC	CASSLDVMGQYF
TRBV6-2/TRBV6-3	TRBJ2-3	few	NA	TGTGCCAGCAGTTACCGCACAACCACAGATACGCAGTATTTT	CASSYRTTTDTQYF
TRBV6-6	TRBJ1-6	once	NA	TGTGCCATCACCGGGAGCCCGATATCACCCCTCCACTTT	CAITGSPISPLHF
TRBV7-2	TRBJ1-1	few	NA	TGTGCCAGCAGCCCGCACGGGGGGCCCACTGAAGCTTTCTTT	CASSPHGGPTEAFF
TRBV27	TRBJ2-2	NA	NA	TGTGCCAGCAGTTTAATGGGGTGGAACACCGGGGAGCTGTTTTTT	CASSLMGWNTGELFF
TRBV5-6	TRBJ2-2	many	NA	TGTGCCAGCAGCTCAGAGAAACAGGGCGCCGGGGAGCTGTTTTTT	CASSSEKQGAGELFF
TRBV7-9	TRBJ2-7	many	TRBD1	TGTGCCAGCAGCTTAGGGACCGGACAGGCGCCATACGAGCAGTACTTC	CASSLGTGQAPYEQYF
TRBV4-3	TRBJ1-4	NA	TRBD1	TGCGCCAGCAGCCTTAACGGACAGGGGCGTGAAAAACTGTTTTTT	CASSLNGQGREKLFF
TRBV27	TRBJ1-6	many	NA	TGTGCCAGCAGTTTATCGGGCCGTTCACCCCTCCACTTT	CASSLSGRSPLHF
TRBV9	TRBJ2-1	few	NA	TGTGCCAGCAGCCCCGGACAGAGTACAGGTGAGCAGTTCTTC	CASSPGQSTGEQFF
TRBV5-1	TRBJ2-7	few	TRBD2	TGCGCCAGCAGCTCGGGAGCGGGGGAGCAGTACTTC	CASSSGAGEQYF
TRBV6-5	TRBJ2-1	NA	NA	TGTGCCAGCACCTGGCGTCCAGGGCCGTACAATGAGCAGTTCTTC	CASTWRPGPYNEQFF
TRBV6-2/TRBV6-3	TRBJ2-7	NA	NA	TGTGCCAGCAGTCCTTGGGGCGAGCAGTACTTC	CASSPWGEQYF
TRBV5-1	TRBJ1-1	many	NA	TGCGCCAGCAGCTGGGACGGACGCGGTTACACTGAAGCTTTCTTT	CASSWDGRGYTEAFF
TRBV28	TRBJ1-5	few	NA	TGTGCCAGCAGCCCCATTTGGTTCTCCAGACGCAATCAGCCCCAGCATTTT	CASSPIWFSRRNQPQHF
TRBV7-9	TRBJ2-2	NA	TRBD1	TGTGCCAGCGGGGGGACAGGGGCAAACACCGGGGAGCTGTTTTTT	CASGGTGANTGELFF
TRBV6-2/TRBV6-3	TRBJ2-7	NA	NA	TGTGCCAGCAGTTACTCATTGGGGGCCCAACGCTCCTACGAGCAGTACTTC	CASSYSLGAQRSYEQYF
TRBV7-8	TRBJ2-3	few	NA	TGTGCCAGCAGCCCCCTCTCTGGGGGGGGGCTCAGCACAGATACGCAGTATTTT	CASSPLSGGGLSTDTQYF
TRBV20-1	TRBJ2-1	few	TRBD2	TGCAGTGCCGTGCGGGGGGTTTACAATGAGCAGTTCTTC	CSAVRGVYNEQFF
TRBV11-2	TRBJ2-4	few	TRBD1	TGTGCCAGCAGCCTCCATGGGGGACAGGCTAAAAACATTCAGTACTTC	CASSLHGGQAKNIQYF
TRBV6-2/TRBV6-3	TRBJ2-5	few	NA	TGTGCCAGCAGTTACGGTCCCGTTCCGGGTAGGGAGACCCAGTACTTC	CASSYGPVPGRETQYF
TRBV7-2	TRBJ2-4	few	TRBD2	TGTGCCAGCAGCCCCGGGGGGTTCGGCATTCAGTACTTC	CASSPGGFGIQYF
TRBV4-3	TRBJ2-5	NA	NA	TGCGCCAGCAGCCAAGTATTTTTGGGTCTTCAGACCCAGTACTTC	CASSQVFLGLQTQYF
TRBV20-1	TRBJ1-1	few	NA	TGCAGTGCTAGAGATGTATCCACTGAAGCTTTCTTT	CSARDVSTEAFF
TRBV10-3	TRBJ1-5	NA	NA	TGTGCCTCGGACGATAGCAATCAGCCCCAGCATTTT	CASDDSNQPQHF
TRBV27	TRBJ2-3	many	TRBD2	TGTGCCAGCAAACACGGGGGGGTAAGCACAGATACGCAGTATTTT	CASKHGGVSTDTQYF
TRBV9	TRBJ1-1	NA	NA	TGTGCCAGCAGCGTAGCTGTTCCAGGCCCAAACACTGAAGCTTTCTTT	CASSVAVPGPNTEAFF
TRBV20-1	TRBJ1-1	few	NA	TGCAGTGCTAGAGGGGGGGCAGGCACTGAAGCTTTCTTT	CSARGGAGTEAFF
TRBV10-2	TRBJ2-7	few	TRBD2	TGCGCCAGCAGTGAGTCCTCGGGGGGTTTAGCCTACGAGCAGTACTTC	CASSESSGGLAYEQYF
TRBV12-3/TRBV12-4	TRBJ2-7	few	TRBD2	TGTGCCAGCACTAGAGCGCGGGGGGCCCCCTACGAGCAGTACTTC	CASTRARGAPYEQYF
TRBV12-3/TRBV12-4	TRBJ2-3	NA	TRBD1	TGTGCCAGCAGCCTCGAAGGGACAGGGGGAAGCACAGATACGCAGTATTTT	CASSLEGTGGSTDTQYF
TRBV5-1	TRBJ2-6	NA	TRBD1	TGCGCCAGCAGCAGGACAGGGGATTCTGGGGCCAACGTCCTGACTTTC	CASSRTGDSGANVLTF
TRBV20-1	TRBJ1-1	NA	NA	TGCAGTGCCCTCCCTACTGAAGCTTTCTTT	CSALPTEAFF